These 26 T cell receptor beta chains were all obtained from the same sample, sequenced in a study of blood T cell repertoires in COVID-19. Some clones are missing from TCRdb's copy, which holds only in-frame ones; the method was immunoSEQ multiplex PCR. The table lists around 140,000 clones, approximately 78% of them singletons. Material: PBMCs or T cells enriched from blood (not recorded which). The receptors stem from a woman aged 50 to 65 who had recovered from COVID-19.

The chain combines TRBV7-2 with TRBJ1-3; D unresolved. Germline CDR1 and CDR2: SGHTA and FQGNSA. Trimming pared 1 base from V and 0 bases from J, leaving 10 bases between. The CDR3 covers 16 residues. CDR3: CASSLVGWSSGNTIYF. The CDR3 DNA reads TGTGCCAGCAGCTTAGTCGGATGGAGCTCTGGAAACACCATATATTTT.

Worth noting for this clone: This CDR3 is also generated by other DNA sequences in the sample. The chain uses TRBV3-1 (or the pseudogene TRBV3-2) and TRBJ1-6; D gene uncertain. Trimming pared 4 bases from V and 2 bases from J, leaving 9 bases between. The germline gives CDR1 LGHDT, CDR2 YNNKEL (reference sequence). The CDR3 sequence is 15 residues long. The CDR3 loop is CASSPRGAYNSPLHF. In nucleotides, the CDR3 is TGTGCCAGCAGCCCCCGCGGGGCCTATAATTCACCCCTCCACTTT.

The CDR3: CASSQETGHNEKLFF. CDR3 in DNA: TGTGCCAGCAGCCAAGAAACAGGGCATAATGAAAAACTGTTTTTT. The chain is built from TRBV4-2 and TRBJ1-4; tentative D call: TRBD1 (6 bases). V shed 0 bases and J shed 4 bases, with 9 bases lying between them. The CDR3 is 15 residues long. Germline CDR1 and CDR2: LGHNA and YNFKEQ.

The chain is built from TRBV5-1 and TRBJ1-2; 7 bases fit TRBD1. CDR1 is SGHRS and CDR2 is YFSETQ in the germline V gene. The V and J ends lost 4 bases and 4 bases, in that order; junction bases with no gene match: 10. CDR3 length equals 15 residues. CDR3 sequence (DNA): TGCGCCAGCAGCCTGGGGACAGCTCTTGGCTATGGCTACACCTTC. It codes for CASSLGTALGYGYTF.

This chain uses TRBV5-1 with TRBJ2-1; tentative D call: TRBD1 (5 bases). The CDR3 consists of 16 residues. Germline-derived CDR1 and CDR2 are SGHRS and YFSETQ. Trimming pared 2 bases from V and 2 bases from J, leaving 14 bases between. CDR3 bases: TGCGCCAGCAGCTTCCTAGGGGTGGGTCCCTACAATGAGCAGTTCTTC. Translation: CASSFLGVGPYNEQFF.

The rearrangement joins TRBV11-3 to TRBJ2-1, with TRBD1 matching over 7 bases. V lost 4 bases and J lost 1; bases outside the gene matches: 4. The germline V gene encodes CDR1 SGHNT and CDR2 YENEEA. This CDR3 has 15 residues. As DNA, the CDR3 is TGTGCCAGCAGCTCCGGGACAGTTTCCTACAATGAGCAGTTCTTC. It translates to CASSSGTVSYNEQFF.

In its sample, this clone was seen a few times. CDR3 in amino acids: CASSPGQGAVGYTF. The CDR3, as DNA: TGTGCCAGCAGCCCAGGACAGGGGGCTGTAGGCTACACCTTC. The chain is built from TRBV3-1 (or the pseudogene TRBV3-2) and TRBJ1-2; the match to TRBD1 covers 11 bases. The V segment lost 4 bases and the J segment 8 bases; nucleotides outside the gene matches: 6. CDR1 and CDR2 (germline): LGHDT, YNNKEL (reference sequence). The CDR3 sequence is 14 residues long.

The chain links TRBV11-2 to TRBJ2-7, with TRBD1 matching over 7 bases. This CDR3 spans 15 amino acids. Germline CDR1 reads SGHAT; CDR2 reads FQNNGV. Trimming at V came to 5 bases and at J to 1 base, leaving 8 bases not matched to a gene. The CDR3 DNA is TGTGCCAGCAGCCAGCCTGGGACAGCTTCCTACGAGCAGTACGTC. Residues: CASSQPGTASYEQYV.

The J gene is TRBJ1-4, the V gene TRBV7-9; D gene uncertain. CDR1 and CDR2 (germline): SEHNR, FQNEAQ (reference sequence). This CDR3 spans 13 amino acids. Trimming pared 5 bases from V and 8 bases from J, leaving 12 bases between. CDR3 nucleotide sequence: TGTGCCAGCAGCATCCGGGATGCCGAAAAACTGTTTTTT. Translating gives CASSIRDAEKLFF.

The chain employs TRBV6-5 and TRBJ2-1; TRBD1 matches 12 bases. CDR1 and CDR2 from the germline V gene are MNHEY and SVGAGI. This CDR3 has 14 amino acids. With V trimmed by 6 bases and J by 9 bases, 6 bases remained unmatched. The CDR3: CASRPGQGAREQFF. Written as DNA, the CDR3 is TGTGCCAGCAGGCCGGGACAGGGGGCGCGTGAGCAGTTCTTC.

The chain couples TRBV4-1 to TRBJ2-6; TRBD1 is a possible D gene (6 bases). V lost 4 bases, J lost 0 bases, and 25 bases lay in between. The CDR3 covers 21 residues. Looked up from germline, CDR1 is MGHRA and CDR2 is YSYEKL. The CDR3: CASSPRTLAQGLRSGANVLTF. DNA for the CDR3: TGCGCCAGCAGCCCAAGGACTCTGGCGCAGGGGCTACGCTCTGGGGCCAACGTCCTGACTTTC.

This chain connects TRBV4-2 to TRBJ2-7; 12 bases agree with TRBD2. The V gene's germline CDR1 is LGHNA and CDR2 YNFKEQ. The junction had 7 bases not matched to a gene; V was cut back by 4 bases and J by 0 bases. This CDR3 has 17 residues. The CDR3 coding sequence is TGTGCCAGCAGCCCGACCGGACTAGCGGGAAGCTCCTACGAGCAGTACTTC. It yields the protein CASSPTGLAGSSYEQYF.

The chain couples TRBV7-2 to TRBJ1-6; no clear D. CDR3 length: 14 residues. Germline CDR1 is SGHTA and CDR2 is FQGNSA. V lost 5 bases to trimming and J lost 4 bases, with 9 bases between them. DNA of the CDR3: TGTGCCAGCAGCGCGAGGGTTTATAATTCACCCCTCCACTTT. Translated: CASSARVYNSPLHF.

The chain uses TRBV24-1 and TRBJ1-1; no clear D. Germline V lookup: CDR1 KGHDR, CDR2 SFDVKD. CDR3 length: 11 residues. Trimming left V 3 bases short and J 9 bases short, with 7 bases between. CDR3 loop: CATSDGQKAFF. DNA of the CDR3: TGTGCCACCAGTGATGGCCAGAAAGCTTTCTTT.

This chain joins TRBV5-4 and TRBJ2-1; 11 bases map to TRBD2. The germline CDR1 and CDR2 sequences are SGHNT and YYREEE (reference sequence). V trimming: 2 bases; J trimming: 4 bases; junction bases outside the gene matches: 5. This CDR3 has 16 residues. CDR3 loop: CASSFAGLAEYNEQFF. CDR3 sequence (DNA): TGTGCCAGCAGCTTTGCGGGACTAGCGGAGTACAATGAGCAGTTCTTC.

The chain has TRBV9 and TRBJ2-2; no clear D gene. The CDR3 loop spans 14 amino acids. CDR1 and CDR2 from the germline V gene are SGDLS and YYNGEE. V lost 3 bases, J lost 8 bases, and 14 bases lay in between. CDR3 protein: CASSALNRPGELFF. The DNA for the CDR3 is TGTGCCAGCAGCGCGCTGAACAGACCTGGGGAGCTGTTTTTT.

CDR3 protein: CAGDRGTDTQYF. In nucleotides, the CDR3 is TGTGCCGGGGACAGGGGCACAGATACGCAGTATTTT. This chain joins TRBV2 and TRBJ2-3, with 9 bases identical to TRBD1. Germline V gene lookup returns CDR1 SNHLY and CDR2 FYNNEI. The CDR3 sequence is 12 residues long. V shed 11 bases, J shed 1 base, and the junction held 1 base outside the gene matches. The whole variable domain, remainder taken from reference TRBV2 and TRBJ2-3, is EPEVTQTPSHQVTQMGQEVILRCVPISNHLYFYWYRQILGQKVEFLVSFYNNEISEKSEIFDDQFSVERPDGSNFTLKIRSTKLEDSAMYFCAGDRGTDTQYFGPGTRLTVL.

The CDR3 protein is CASSQDGQGRQPQHF. CDR3 in DNA: TGCGCCAGCAGCCAAGATGGGCAGGGAAGACAGCCCCAGCATTTT. The rearrangement uses TRBV4-1 and TRBJ1-5, with a tentative D call TRBD1 (5 bases). V shed 0 bases and J shed 7 bases, with 13 bases lying between them. Germline loops: CDR1 MGHRA, CDR2 YSYEKL. The CDR3 is made up of 15 amino acids.

This rearrangement joins TRBV18 to TRBJ1-2; maybe TRBD1 (6 bases). Trimming took off 5 bases at V and 2 bases at J, with 15 bases between the two ends. CDR3 size: 15 residues. Germline values: CDR1 KGHSH, CDR2 LQKENI. CDR3 DNA sequence: TGTGCCAGCTCATCCCTAGACGGGACAAACTATGGCTACACCTTC. It codes for CASSSLDGTNYGYTF.

The V and J genes are TRBV7-9 and TRBJ1-1; 9 bases map to TRBD1. Germline CDR1 and CDR2: SEHNR and FQNEAQ (reference sequence). The CDR3 is made up of 16 amino acids. J gave up 0 bases and V 5 bases, and 7 bases lay outside the gene matches. CDR3: CASSLYRGPVNTEAFF. The CDR3, as DNA: TGTGCCAGCAGCCTTTACAGGGGGCCCGTGAACACTGAAGCTTTCTTT.

V and J are TRBV28 and TRBJ1-1; weak D call: TRBD1 (6 bases). The CDR3 covers 13 residues. V lost 7 bases, J lost 7 bases, and 16 bases lay in between. CDR1 MDHEN and CDR2 SYDVKM come from the germline V gene. In DNA, the CDR3 is TGTGCCAGCACTCCCCTGGGGGCCCTTGAAGCTTTCTTT. Translated, it gives CASTPLGALEAFF.

The chain links TRBV6-5 to TRBJ2-7; 9 nucleotides line up with TRBD2. The CDR3 is made up of 12 amino acids. CDR1 MNHEY and CDR2 SVGAGI come from the germline V gene. V lost 8 bases and J lost 4; bases outside the gene matches: 3. CDR3 nucleotides: TGTGCCAGCCGGCGGGAGGGGTACGAGCAGTACTTC. Amino acid sequence: CASRREGYEQYF.

Of note for this clone: One base away lies a much larger clone, so this may be a sequencing read error. V is TRBV7-3 and J is TRBJ1-2, with a weak D call TRBD1 (6 bases). Germline values: CDR1 SGHTA, CDR2 FQGTGA. V lost 5 bases and J 2 bases, leaving 9 bases between the germline ends. This CDR3 contains 13 residues. CDR3 sequence: CASSQDRNYGYTF. CDR3 coding DNA: TGTGCCAGCAGCCAGGACAGAAACTATGGCTACACCTTC.

The chain joins TRBV28 to TRBJ1-6; D is perhaps TRBD1 (5 bases). CDR3 size: 17 residues. Germline V gene sequence: CDR1 MDHEN, CDR2 SYDVKM. The V end lost 4 bases, the J end lost 0 bases, and 13 bases lay between the germline ends. DNA for the CDR3: TGTGCCAGCAGTTGGCAGGGCCTCACCTCCTATAATTCACCCCTCCACTTT. Translation: CASSWQGLTSYNSPLHF. Complete variable domain (other parts from reference TRBV28 and TRBJ1-6): DVKVTQSSRYLVKRTGEKVFLECVQDMDHENMFWYRQDPGLGLRLIYFSYDVKMKEKGDIPEGYSVSREKKERFSLILESASTNQTSMYLCASSWQGLTSYNSPLHFGNGTRLTVT.

This chain connects TRBV6-5 to TRBJ2-7; D is possibly TRBD1 (5 bases). The V gene lost 7 bases and the J gene lost 0 bases, with 13 bases spanning the gap. The CDR3 runs to 14 residues. CDR1 is MNHEY and CDR2 is SVGAGI in the germline V gene. CDR3 amino acids: CASIRGMDSYEQYF. In nucleotides, the CDR3 is TGTGCCAGCATTAGGGGCATGGACTCCTACGAGCAGTACTTC.

This clone was seen a few times. The V call is TRBV2, the J call TRBJ2-2, with 7 bases fitting TRBD1. The CDR3 is made up of 16 amino acids. From germline, CDR1 is SNHLY and CDR2 FYNNEI. After removal of 4 bases from V and 0 bases from J, the junction contained 5 bases not matched to a gene. In DNA, the CDR3 is TGTGCCAGCAGTGGCCGGGACAGTACGAACACCGGGGAGCTGTTTTTT. Its protein is CASSGRDSTNTGELFF.